These T cell receptor beta chains were read from a single sample in a study of T cell repertoires in cytomegalovirus infection. TCRdb passed the reads through MiXCR, listing each CDR3 protein once. The table records around 180,000 distinct CDR3 sequences, approximately 19% of them present only once. The sample was PBMCs. The receptor source for this set is a human donor in good health (CMV status not recorded). Some clones in this sample may be carry-over from other donors' samples. Each CDR3 is given with its conserved first and last residue. D genes are given only for firm matches. Expanded clones are given a class, and other clones once, few, many or no size at all.

d_call j_call clone_size v_call cdr3_nt cdr3_aa
TRBD2 TRBJ2-7 few TRBV28 TGTGCCAGCAGCCCGCTAAGGGAGGGCCATGGCGAGCAGTACTTC CASSPLREGHGEQYF
TRBD2 TRBJ2-3 few TRBV10-2 TGCGCCATCGGGCGCGGAGGTCGCGGACTAGCGGACACAGATACGCAGTATTTT CAIGRGGRGLADTDTQYF
- TRBJ2-1 few TRBV19 TGTGCCAGTACCCTGGGTCCCGGGAGAATGAATGAGCAGTTCTTC CASTLGPGRMNEQFF
TRBD1 TRBJ1-5 - TRBV20-1 TGCAGTGCTACCAATGGACAGGCCAATCAGCCCCAGCATTTT CSATNGQANQPQHF
- TRBJ1-6 - TRBV15 TGTGCCACCAGCAGACCGACGGTCGATAATTCACCCCTCCACTTT CATSRPTVDNSPLHF
- TRBJ1-6 - TRBV19 TGTGCCAGTAGTATAGCAGGGGACTATTCACCCCTCCACTTT CASSIAGDYSPLHF
- TRBJ1-2 few TRBV10-3 TGTGCCATCAAAGGGGTTTATGGCTACACCTTC CAIKGVYGYTF
- TRBJ2-5 - TRBV29-1 TGCAGCGTTCCCGAACCCCTAGTTGTAGAGACCCAGTACTTC CSVPEPLVVETQYF
TRBD1 TRBJ1-3 few TRBV13 TGTGCCAGCAGCCAAGCGACAGGGGCTGGAAACACCATATATTTT CASSQATGAGNTIYF
- TRBJ1-3 - TRBV7-2 TGTGCCAGCAGCTTAACTGGGGTCAGCTCTGGAAACACCATATATTTT CASSLTGVSSGNTIYF
TRBD1 TRBJ1-1 many TRBV6-6 TGTGCCAGCAGGAGAGGGCAGGGGGGCTCCGGTGGCGCTGAAGCTTTCTTT CASRRGQGGSGGAEAFF
- TRBJ2-3 few TRBV29-1 TGCAGCGTTAAGCACACAGATACGCAGTATTTT CSVKHTDTQYF
- TRBJ2-2 few TRBV6-5 TGTGCCAGCAGTTACTCGGCCAGGGTCACCGGGGAGCTGTTTTTT CASSYSARVTGELFF
- TRBJ1-2 many TRBV7-2 TGTGCCAGCAGCTTAGGGAGGGGCGAGTATGGCTACACCTTC CASSLGRGEYGYTF
- TRBJ2-5 - TRBV7-8 TGTGCCAGCAGCCGTCTTAGTTATGTTCAAGAGACCCAGTACTTC CASSRLSYVQETQYF
- TRBJ2-3 - TRBV15 TGTGCCACCAGCAGAGAAAGGTTAGGTACGCAGTATTTT CATSRERLGTQYF
- TRBJ2-3 - TRBV27 TGTGCCAGCAAACCTCTTCCAGGGGCCCAGGCAGGGGATACGCAGTATTTT CASKPLPGAQAGDTQYF
TRBD1 TRBJ2-7 once TRBV20-1 TGCAGTGCTAGGACGGGTCTGGGACAGGCGCGCGAGCAGTACTTC CSARTGLGQAREQYF
- TRBJ1-5 - TRBV28 TGTGCCACCCTGGTAGGTGGGGGCAATCAGCCCCAGCATTTT CATLVGGGNQPQHF
TRBD2 TRBJ2-1 many TRBV28 TGTGCCAGCAGCCAAGTAACTAGCGGAACCTACAATGAGCAGTTCTTC CASSQVTSGTYNEQFF
TRBD2 TRBJ2-3 - TRBV29-1 TGCAGCGTTTCCGGCACTAGCGTAACCTCGGATACGCAGTATTTT CSVSGTSVTSDTQYF
TRBD1 TRBJ1-6 - TRBV12-3/TRBV12-4 TGTGCCAGCAGCCCTACAGGGGGCGATAATTCACCCCTCCACTTT CASSPTGGDNSPLHF
- TRBJ2-6 - TRBV12-3/TRBV12-4 TGTGCCAGCAGTTTTGGCTCCACCGGGGCCAACGTCCTGACTTTC CASSFGSTGANVLTF